This T cell receptor beta chain stems from a study of blood T cell repertoires in COVID-19 (dated by TCRdb to 2019 to 2021). For the study in its entirety: Collaborator samples came from the United States, Italy and Spain and covered acute and convalescent phases of COVID-19. The material from the prospective study consisted of cDNA or gDNA derived from T cells, B-cell-depleted T cells, or PBMCs. The dataset comprised deeply sampled blood TCRbeta repertoires from subjects exposed to, actively infected with, or recovered from COVID-19. The repertoires were released in a freely available public database meant as a resource for research on the immune response to SARS-CoV-2. Samples were obtained from the ongoing ImmuneRACE study (first 160 participants) and from some 1,200 subjects provided by 6 global collaborators. A de-identified subject ID, COVID-19 status, age in years and sex were almost always included in the sample metadata. Where available, HLA class I and class II types were obtained from metadata supplied by the sample provider rather than from assay-based typing. General conclusions and limits of the study: The quantity of clinical and demographic metadata differed by source and by participant and was supplied without curation.

Of note for this clone: It lacks a known antigen. No base quality values were provided; no much bigger clone lies one nucleotide off.

Enrolling through a virtual design, the prospective study's participants ranged in age from roughly 18 to 89 years and lived across 24 United States geographic areas. To assign participants to cohorts, the prospective study relied on clinical history that participants themselves reported in a screening survey and a study questionnaire. Recovered participants in ImmuneRACE Cohort 3 were defined as having two consecutive negative NP/OP PCR tests, clearance from a healthcare professional, or resolution of symptoms. In the prospective study, mobile phlebotomists collected whole blood, serum and a nasopharyngeal or oropharyngeal swab from each participant. Over a roughly 2-month period, participants in the prospective study had the option of providing additional blood draws and questionnaires. Before DNA extraction, prospective study blood samples were shipped either frozen or at room temperature. The immunoSEQ Assay, a bias-controlled multiplex PCR, was used to amplify TCRbeta CDR3 regions from genomic DNA. The original methods were these. Nucleated cell counts per sample were estimated from amplification of reference gene primers within the assay. To quantify the absolute abundance of each unique TCRbeta CDR3 rearrangement, sequence reads were collapsed and filtered. For each sample, productive Simpson clonality was calculated by taking the square root of Simpson's diversity index across productive rearrangements. Not all clones reach the TCRdb copy of this immuneACCESS table, which keeps in-frame sequences only. Checked studies attribute under half of the gap to unresolved V genes and leave the rest unexplained. From that table come the V and J calls and clone size; the DNA was used to work out D and trimming. The table for this sample lists fewer than 200,000 clones; around 83% of them were counted only once. Of the sample, 13% to 15% is held by the ten largest clones.

The receptor's source is a man aged 50 to 59 who had recovered from COVID-19. Sequenced material: PBMCs or T cells enriched from blood (not recorded which).

The nucleotide sequence reads as follows: TGTGCCAGCAACATACGCACAGATACGCAGTATTTT. It encodes CASNIRTDTQYF. The chain uses TRBV28 and TRBJ2-3, with the D gene too uncertain to name. The junction carries 6 bases between V and J, which are trimmed by 7 bases and 1 base respectively. The germline V gene gives CDR1 as MDHEN and CDR2 as SYDVKM. The CDR3 measures 12 amino acids from cysteine to phenylalanine. CDR3 DNA only is kept here, 36 bases in frame from base 1.